This passage covers 13 T cell receptor beta chains from one sample sequenced in a study of Tregs in tolerant kidney transplant recipients. The protocol was immunoSEQ multiplex PCR, while the TCRdb copy is restricted to in-frame clones and leaves out a portion. Among 240,000 or so clones listed, 65% to 85% were seen once. The specimen was CD4+ T cells from blood. Source of these receptors: a human donor in good health.

V and J are TRBV11-2 and TRBJ1-1, with D uncertain. The CDR3 spans 13 residues. The ends were cut back, 3 bases at V and 0 bases at J, with 5 bases in the middle. The V gene's germline CDR1 is SGHAT and CDR2 FQNNGV. CDR3 residues: CASSLSLNTEAFF. The CDR3 DNA sequence: TGTGCCAGCAGCTTGAGTCTGAACACTGAAGCTTTCTTT. The entire variable domain, with the rest obtained from reference TRBV11-2 and TRBJ1-1, is as follows: EAGVAQSPRYKIIEKRQSVAFWCNPISGHATLYWYQQILGQGPKLLIQFQNNGVVDDSQLPKDRFSAERLKGVDSTLKIQPAKLEDSAVYLCASSLSLNTEAFFGQGTRLTVV.

The chain employs TRBV6-5 and TRBJ2-7; 10 bases line up with TRBD2. CDR1 and CDR2 (germline): MNHEY, SVGAGI. V shed 8 bases, J shed 1 base, and the junction held 2 bases outside the gene matches. This CDR3 contains 13 residues. This CDR3 is CASGTSVSYEQYF. The CDR3 nucleotides are TGTGCCAGCGGGACTAGCGTATCCTACGAGCAGTACTTC.

V usage is TRBV11-2 and J usage is TRBJ2-1; a weak D match, TRBD1 (5 bases). There are 11 residues in the CDR3. Trimming shortened V by 1 base and J by 14 bases, and 9 bases separated the two germline ends. Germline V lookup: CDR1 SGHAT, CDR2 FQNNGV. CDR3 in DNA: TGTGCCAGCAGCTTAGGGGCAGGGAAGTTCTTC. Translated: CASSLGAGKFF.

This clone was detected once. The chain has TRBV11-1 and TRBJ2-3, with D possibly TRBD1 on 5 matching bases. Trimming took off 2 bases at V and 2 bases at J, with 11 bases between the two ends. This CDR3 spans 15 amino acids. Germline values: CDR1 SGHAT, CDR2 FQDESV (reference sequence). CDR3: CASSLPGIPTDTQYF. CDR3 bases: TGTGCCAGCAGCTTACCAGGGATCCCCACAGATACGCAGTATTTT.

V gene TRBV18 combines with J gene TRBJ2-6; maybe TRBD1 (6 bases). Germline V gene sequence: CDR1 KGHSH, CDR2 LQKENI. The V end was cut by 6 bases, the J end by 4 bases, with 16 bases between. This CDR3 has 16 amino acids. The CDR3 DNA is TGTGCCAGCTCCCAGGGACAACAAGCCGGGGCCAACGTCCTGACTTTC. Protein sequence: CASSQGQQAGANVLTF.

This chain's CDR3 is CASSSRGYDQPQHF. DNA for the CDR3: TGTGCCAGCAGCTCGAGGGGTTACGATCAGCCCCAGCATTTT. The V and J genes are TRBV11-2 and TRBJ1-5, with D perhaps TRBD1 (5 bases). V was pared by 4 bases and J by 5 bases, with 12 bases between. Germline CDR1 reads SGHAT; CDR2 reads FQNNGV. This CDR3 contains 14 residues.

This clone was counted only a few times. V usage is TRBV5-4 and J usage is TRBJ2-7, with 8 bases aligning to TRBD1. Germline V gene lookup returns CDR1 SGHNT and CDR2 YYREEE (reference sequence). V gave up 4 bases and J gave up 0 bases; unmatched junction bases: 3. The CDR3 totals 14 residues. DNA of the CDR3: TGTGCCAGCAGCCGACAGGGGTTCTCCTACGAGCAGTACTTC. This codes for CASSRQGFSYEQYF.

This chain connects TRBV2 to TRBJ1-2; D is ambiguous. The ends were cut back, 8 bases at V and 3 bases at J, with 10 bases in the middle. The germline gives CDR1 SNHLY, CDR2 FYNNEI. The CDR3 has 12 residues. CDR3 sequence reads: CASAYADYGYTF. CDR3 nucleotides: TGTGCCAGCGCATACGCGGACTATGGCTACACCTTC.

The chain combines TRBV19 with TRBJ1-2; D perhaps matches TRBD1 (5 bases). Per the germline V gene, CDR1 is LNHDA and CDR2 is SQIVND (reference sequence). V lost 6 bases, J lost 2 bases, and 10 bases lay in between. The CDR3 totals 13 residues. CDR3 amino acids: CASRIQENYGYTF. The CDR3 DNA sequence: TGTGCCAGTAGGATACAGGAGAACTATGGCTACACCTTC.

This chain links TRBV7-3 with TRBJ2-3; 7 nucleotides align to TRBD2. J lost 2 bases, V lost 2 bases, and 16 bases had no gene match. Germline CDR1 and CDR2: SGHTA and FQGTGA. CDR3 length: 19 amino acids. CDR3 in DNA: TGTGCCAGCAGCTTACTAGTCCGTGGGGAGCGGGACTACACAGATACGCAGTATTTT. Residues: CASSLLVRGERDYTDTQYF.

The chain has TRBV29-1 and TRBJ2-2; possible D gene TRBD1, 7 bases. The CDR3 loop spans 13 amino acids. The germline CDR1 and CDR2 sequences are SQVTM and ANQGSEA. Trimming removed 7 bases from V and 7 bases from J, with 16 bases in between. Written as DNA, the CDR3 is TGCAGCGCTGCAGGGGGGTATGGCGGGGAGCTGTTTTTT. It specifies CSAAGGYGGELFF.

This clone was detected a few times. The chain uses TRBV7-8 and TRBJ1-2; TRBD1 is a possible D gene (6 bases). V shed 1 base and J shed 13 bases, with 13 bases lying between them. There are 12 residues in the CDR3. Germline CDR1 is SGHVS and CDR2 is FQNEAQ. The chain's CDR3 is CASSLGTARCTF. CDR3 DNA: TGTGCCAGCAGCTTAGGGACAGCTAGATGCACCTTC.

The chain uses TRBV5-6 and TRBJ2-3, with D unresolved. CDR1 is SGHDT, CDR2 YYEEEE, per germline. V was cut by 3 bases and J by 5 bases, with 16 bases left in between. The CDR3 is 15 residues long. The CDR3 reads CASSSVRGGGDTQYF. In nucleotides, the CDR3 is TGTGCCAGCAGCTCTGTACGCGGCGGTGGAGATACGCAGTATTTT.